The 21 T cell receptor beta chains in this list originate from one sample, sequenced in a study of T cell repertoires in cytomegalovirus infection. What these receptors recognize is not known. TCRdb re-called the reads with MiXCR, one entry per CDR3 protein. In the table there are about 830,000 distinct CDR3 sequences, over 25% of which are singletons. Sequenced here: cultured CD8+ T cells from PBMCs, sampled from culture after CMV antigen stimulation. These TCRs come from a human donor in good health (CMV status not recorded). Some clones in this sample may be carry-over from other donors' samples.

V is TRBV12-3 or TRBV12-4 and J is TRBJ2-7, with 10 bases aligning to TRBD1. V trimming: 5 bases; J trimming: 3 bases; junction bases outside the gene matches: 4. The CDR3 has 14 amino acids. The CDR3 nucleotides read TGTGCCAGCAGTCCGACAGGGGGCCTCTACGAGCAGTACTTC. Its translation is CASSPTGGLYEQYF.

Here the CDR3 reads CASSVRIGAYNEQFF. The DNA for the CDR3 is TGTGCCAGCAGCGTAAGGATAGGGGCCTACAATGAGCAGTTCTTC. V usage is TRBV9 and J usage is TRBJ2-1; D may be TRBD1 (5 bases). Per the germline V gene, CDR1 is SGDLS and CDR2 is YYNGEE. The V gene lost 1 base and the J gene lost 2 bases, with 10 bases spanning the gap. The CDR3 runs 15 residues.

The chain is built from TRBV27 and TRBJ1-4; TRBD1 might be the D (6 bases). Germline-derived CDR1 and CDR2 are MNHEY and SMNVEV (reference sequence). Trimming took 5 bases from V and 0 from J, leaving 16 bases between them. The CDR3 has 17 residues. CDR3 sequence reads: CASSPYRVRSTNEKLFF. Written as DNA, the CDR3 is TGTGCCAGCAGTCCCTACAGGGTCCGGTCAACTAATGAAAAACTGTTTTTT. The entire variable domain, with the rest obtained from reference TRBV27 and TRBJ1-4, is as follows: EAQVTQNPRYLITVTGKKLTVTCSQNMNHEYMSWYRQDPGLGLRQIYYSMNVEVTDKGDVPEGYKVSRKEKRNFPLILESPSPNQTSLYFCASSPYRVRSTNEKLFFGSGTQLSVL.

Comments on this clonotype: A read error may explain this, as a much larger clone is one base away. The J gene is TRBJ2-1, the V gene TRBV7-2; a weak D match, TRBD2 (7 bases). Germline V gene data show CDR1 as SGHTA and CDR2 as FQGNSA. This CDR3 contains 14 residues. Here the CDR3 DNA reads TGTGTCAGCCGTCATAGAGGGGGGGCCAATGAGCAGTTCTTC. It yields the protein CVSRHRGGANEQFF.

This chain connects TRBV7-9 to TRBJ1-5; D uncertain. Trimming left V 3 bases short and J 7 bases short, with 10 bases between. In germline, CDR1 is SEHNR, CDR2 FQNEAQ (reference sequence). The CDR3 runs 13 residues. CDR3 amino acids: CASSLAGSQPQHF. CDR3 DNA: TGTGCCAGCAGCTTGGCGGGGAGCCAGCCCCAGCATTTT.

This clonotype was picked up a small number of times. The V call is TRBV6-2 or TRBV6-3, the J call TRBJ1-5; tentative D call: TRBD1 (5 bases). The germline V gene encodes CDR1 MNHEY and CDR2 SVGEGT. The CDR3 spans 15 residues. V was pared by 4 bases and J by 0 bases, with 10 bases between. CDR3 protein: CASSSWGNSNQPQHF. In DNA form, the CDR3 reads TGTGCCAGCAGTTCGTGGGGGAATAGCAATCAGCCCCAGCATTTT.

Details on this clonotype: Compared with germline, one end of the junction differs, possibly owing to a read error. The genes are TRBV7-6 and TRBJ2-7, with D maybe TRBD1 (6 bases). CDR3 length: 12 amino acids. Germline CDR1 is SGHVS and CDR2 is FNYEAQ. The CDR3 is CTSSDRPYEQYF. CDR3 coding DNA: TGTACCAGCAGCGACAGGCCCTACGAGCAGTACTTC.

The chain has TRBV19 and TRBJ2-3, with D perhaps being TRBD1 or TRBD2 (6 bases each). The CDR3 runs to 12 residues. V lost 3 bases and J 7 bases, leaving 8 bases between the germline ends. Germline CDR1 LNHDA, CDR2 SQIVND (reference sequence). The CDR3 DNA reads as TGTGCCAGTAGTATGGGGGGCCATACGCAGTATTTT. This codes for CASSMGGHTQYF. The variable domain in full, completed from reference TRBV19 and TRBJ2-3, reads DGGITQSPKYLFRKEGQNVTLSCEQNLNHDAMYWYRQDPGQGLRLIYYSQIVNDFQKGDIAEGYSVSREKKESFPLTVTSAQKNPTAFYLCASSMGGHTQYFGPGTRLTVL.

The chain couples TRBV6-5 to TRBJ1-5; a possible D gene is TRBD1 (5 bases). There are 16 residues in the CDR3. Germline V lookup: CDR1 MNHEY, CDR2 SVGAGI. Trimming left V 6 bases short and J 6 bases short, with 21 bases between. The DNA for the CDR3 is TGTGCCAGCAGCCCGACCGGCGGCAGGGCTAGTCAGCCCCAGCATTTT. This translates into CASSPTGGRASQPQHF.

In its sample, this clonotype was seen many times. The CDR3 here is CASSSTGSFETQYF. Here the CDR3 DNA reads TGTGCCAGCAGTTCTACAGGGTCCTTCGAGACCCAGTACTTC. The chain carries TRBV12-3 or TRBV12-4 and TRBJ2-5; D may be TRBD1 (6 bases). The CDR3 is made up of 14 amino acids. V lost 4 bases and J lost 5, with 14 bases in between.

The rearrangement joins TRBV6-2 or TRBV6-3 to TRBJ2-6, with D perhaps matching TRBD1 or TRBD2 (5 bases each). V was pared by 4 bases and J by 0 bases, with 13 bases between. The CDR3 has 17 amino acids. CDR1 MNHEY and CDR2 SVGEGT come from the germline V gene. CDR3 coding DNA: TGTGCCAGCAGTTGGCCGGGACGTCGCTCTGGGGCCAACGTCCTGACTTTC. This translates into CASSWPGRRSGANVLTF.

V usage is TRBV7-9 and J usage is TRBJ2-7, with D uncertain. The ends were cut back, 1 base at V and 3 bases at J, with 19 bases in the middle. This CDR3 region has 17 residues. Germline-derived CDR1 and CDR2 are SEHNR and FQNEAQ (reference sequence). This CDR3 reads CASSLDALWTDHYEQYV. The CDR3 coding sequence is TGTGCCAGCAGCTTAGACGCCTTGTGGACCGACCACTACGAGCAGTACGTC.

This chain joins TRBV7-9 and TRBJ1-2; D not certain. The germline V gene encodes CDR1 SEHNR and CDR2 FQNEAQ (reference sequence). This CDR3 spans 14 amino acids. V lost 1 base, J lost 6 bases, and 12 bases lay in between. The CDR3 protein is CASSLDLDGDGYTF. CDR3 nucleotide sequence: TGTGCCAGCAGCTTAGACTTAGACGGGGATGGCTACACCTTC.

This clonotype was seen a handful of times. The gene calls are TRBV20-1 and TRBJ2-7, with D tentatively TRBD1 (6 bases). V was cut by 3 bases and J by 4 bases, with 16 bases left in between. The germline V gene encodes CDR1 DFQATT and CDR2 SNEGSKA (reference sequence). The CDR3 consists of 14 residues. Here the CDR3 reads CSARGIRGSYEQYF. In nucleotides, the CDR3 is TGCAGTGCTAGGGGGATCAGGGGATCATACGAGCAGTACTTC.

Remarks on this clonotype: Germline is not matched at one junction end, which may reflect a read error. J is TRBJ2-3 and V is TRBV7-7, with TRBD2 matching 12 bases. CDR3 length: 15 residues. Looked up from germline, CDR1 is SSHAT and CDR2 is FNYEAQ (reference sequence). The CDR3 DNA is TGTGCTAGCAGCTTCCGACTAGCGGGGGTAGATACGCAGTATTTT. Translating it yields CASSFRLAGVDTQYF. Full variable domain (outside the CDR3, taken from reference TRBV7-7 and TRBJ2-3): GAGVSQSPRYKVTKRGQDVTLRCDPISSHATLYWYQQALGQGPEFLTYFNYEAQPDKSGLPSDRFSAERPEGSISTLTIQRTEQRDSAMYRCASSFRLAGVDTQYFGPGTRLTVL.

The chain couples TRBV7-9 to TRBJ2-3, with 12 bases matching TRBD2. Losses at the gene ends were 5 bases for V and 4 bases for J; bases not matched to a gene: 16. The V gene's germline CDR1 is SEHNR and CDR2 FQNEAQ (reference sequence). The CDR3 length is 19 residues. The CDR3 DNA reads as TGTGCCAGCAGCCAATCTAGCGGGGGGGCGTTTCTCATCGCAGATACGCAGTATTTT. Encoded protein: CASSQSSGGAFLIADTQYF.

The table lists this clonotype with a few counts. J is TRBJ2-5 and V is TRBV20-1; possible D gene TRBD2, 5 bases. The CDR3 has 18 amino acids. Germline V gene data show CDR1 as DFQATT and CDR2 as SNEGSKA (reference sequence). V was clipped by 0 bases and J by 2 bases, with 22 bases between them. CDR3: CSARDVEETIIAQETQYF. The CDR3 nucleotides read TGCAGTGCTAGAGATGTGGAGGAGACTATTATAGCACAAGAGACCCAGTACTTC.

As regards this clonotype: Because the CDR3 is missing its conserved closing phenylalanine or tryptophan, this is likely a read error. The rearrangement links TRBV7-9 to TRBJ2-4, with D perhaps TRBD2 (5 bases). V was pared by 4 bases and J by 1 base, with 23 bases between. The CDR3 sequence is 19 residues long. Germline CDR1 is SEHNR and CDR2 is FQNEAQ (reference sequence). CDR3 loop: CASSSDPPTRGLAKNIQYS. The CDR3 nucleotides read TGTGCCAGCAGCTCCGACCCCCCAACTAGAGGTTTGGCCAAAAACATTCAGTACTCC.

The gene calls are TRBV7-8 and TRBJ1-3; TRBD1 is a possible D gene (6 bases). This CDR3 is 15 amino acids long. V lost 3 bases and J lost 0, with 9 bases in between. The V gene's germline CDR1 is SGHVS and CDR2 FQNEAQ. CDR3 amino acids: CASSLRTDSGNTIYF. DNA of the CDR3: TGTGCCAGCAGCTTGCGGACAGACTCTGGAAACACCATATATTTT. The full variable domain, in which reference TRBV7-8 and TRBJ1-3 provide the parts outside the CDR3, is GAGVSQSPRYKVAKRGQDVALRCDPISGHVSLFWYQQALGQGPEFLTYFQNEAQLDKSGLPSDRFFAERPEGSVSTLKIQRTQQEDSAVYLCASSLRTDSGNTIYFGEGSWLTVV.

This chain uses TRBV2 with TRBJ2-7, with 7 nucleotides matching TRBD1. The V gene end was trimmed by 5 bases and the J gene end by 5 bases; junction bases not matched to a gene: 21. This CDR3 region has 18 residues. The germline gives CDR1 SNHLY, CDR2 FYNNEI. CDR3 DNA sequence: TGTGCCAGCAGTCCCCGACAGGGTCCACCACGCCATCTTAACGAGCAGTACTTC. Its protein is CASSPRQGPPRHLNEQYF.

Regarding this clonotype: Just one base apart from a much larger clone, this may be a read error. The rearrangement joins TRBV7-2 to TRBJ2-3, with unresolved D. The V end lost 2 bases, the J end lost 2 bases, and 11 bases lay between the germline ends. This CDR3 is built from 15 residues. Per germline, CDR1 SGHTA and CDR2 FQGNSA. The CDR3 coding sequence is TGTGCCAGCAGCTTATTCCGCGCGCCCACAGATACGCAGTATTTT. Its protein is CASSLFRAPTDTQYF.